This T cell receptor (beta chain) was observed in a study of human T cells and chemical hapten exposure. The overall study: How much TCR each sample yielded varied, mostly because pooled library volumes differed slightly. The study's findings and limits: PT1 expanded TCR numbers rose with patch test score.

This clonotype was counted ten times or more. Antigen: not known. Using its own MiXCR run on the RACE reads, TCRdb lists one record per CDR3 protein. The sample consists of about 140,000 distinct CDR3 sequences, 12% of them appearing once. As for time point: patch test 2, 6 weeks after DPC sensitization. Documented treatment: therapeutic diphenylcyclopropenone sensitization with weekly scalp DPC. Researchers sampled blood before each patch test went on. Each donor was an alopecia patient between 18 and 70 years of age who qualified for DPC. Sequenced material: whole blood, taken in connection with sensitization to the hapten diphenylcyclopropenone (DPC). The receptor's source is a woman between 50 and 59 years old with alopecia areata. Some clones in this sample may be carry-over from other donors' samples.

CDR3 loop: CASSYVRPGHSGANVLTF. Written as DNA, the CDR3 is TGTGCCAGCAGTTACGTCAGACCAGGGCACTCTGGGGCCAACGTCCTGACTTTC. This rearrangement joins TRBV6-6 to TRBJ2-6; a possible D gene is TRBD1 (5 bases). There are 18 residues in the CDR3. V was cut by 2 bases and J by 0 bases, with 14 bases left in between. The V gene's germline CDR1 is MNHNY and CDR2 SVGAGI (reference sequence).